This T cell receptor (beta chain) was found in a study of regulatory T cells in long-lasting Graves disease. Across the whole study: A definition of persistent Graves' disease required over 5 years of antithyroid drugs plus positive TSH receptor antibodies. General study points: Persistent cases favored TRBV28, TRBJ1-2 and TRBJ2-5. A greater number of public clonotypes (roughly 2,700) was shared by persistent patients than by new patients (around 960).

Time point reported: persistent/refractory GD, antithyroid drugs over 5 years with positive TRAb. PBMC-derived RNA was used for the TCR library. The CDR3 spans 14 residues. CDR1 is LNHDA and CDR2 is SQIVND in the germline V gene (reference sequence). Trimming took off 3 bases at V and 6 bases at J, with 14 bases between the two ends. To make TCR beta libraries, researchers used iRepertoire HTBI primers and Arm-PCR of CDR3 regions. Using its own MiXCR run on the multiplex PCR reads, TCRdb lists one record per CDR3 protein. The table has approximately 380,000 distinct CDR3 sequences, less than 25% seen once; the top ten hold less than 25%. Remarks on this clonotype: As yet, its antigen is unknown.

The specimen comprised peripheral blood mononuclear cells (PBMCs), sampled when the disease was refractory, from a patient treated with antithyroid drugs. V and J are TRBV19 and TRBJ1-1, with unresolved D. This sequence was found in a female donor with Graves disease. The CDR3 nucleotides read TGTGCCAGTAGTATTCAGGACCGGGTCGCTGAAGCTTTCTTT. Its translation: CASSIQDRVAEAFF.